The 22 T cell receptor beta chains below come from one sample, sequenced in a study of blood T cell repertoires in COVID-19. Only in-frame clones appear in the TCRdb table, and some are missing; sequencing was by immunoSEQ multiplex PCR. The data contain a few hundred thousand clones, around 90% of them singletons. The sequenced sample consisted of peripheral blood. These receptors were obtained from a man in his forties with acute or convalescent COVID-19.

This clone was seen a handful of times. The DNA of the CDR3 is TGTGCCAGCAGTTCTGAGGGGACAGGGAATTCACCCCTCCACTTT. Translated, it gives CASSSEGTGNSPLHF. The V and J genes are TRBV7-9 and TRBJ1-6; 9 bases line up with TRBD1. The germline CDR1 and CDR2 sequences are SEHNR and FQNEAQ (reference sequence). Unmatched junction bases numbered 7, after V lost 6 bases and J lost 7 bases. There are 15 residues in the CDR3.

The chain recombines TRBV1 with TRBJ2-7; the table's D call of TRBD2 was not tested on the DNA. TRBV1 is a pseudogene locus. CDR3 length: 15 residues. The CDR3 DNA sequence: TGCACCAGCAGCCAAATTGGCGGGAGCTCCTACGAGCAGTACTTC. Amino acid sequence: CTSSQIGGSSYEQYF.

This clone was picked up one time. The chain uses TRBV6-5 and TRBJ1-2; TRBD1 agrees at 10 bases. The V segment lost 6 bases and the J segment 3 bases; nucleotides outside the gene matches: 4. The germline V gene encodes CDR1 MNHEY and CDR2 SVGAGI. CDR3 size: 14 residues. CDR3 DNA sequence: TGTGCCAGCAGCACGGGACAGGGGTACTATGGCTACACCTTC. It specifies CASSTGQGYYGYTF.

This chain links TRBV15 with TRBJ2-7, with 12 bases lining up with TRBD2. The CDR3 length is 15 residues. The germline CDR1 and CDR2 sequences are LNHNV and YYDKDF (reference sequence). J gave up 9 bases and V 3 bases, and 9 bases lay outside the gene matches. CDR3 amino acids: CATSSGLAGFHAQYF. CDR3 DNA sequence: TGTGCCACCAGCAGCGGACTAGCGGGGTTTCACGCGCAGTACTTC.

The CDR3, as DNA: TGTGCCAGCAGCTTAGACGGGGGTCACAATGAGCAGTTCTTC. Its protein is CASSLDGGHNEQFF. The chain couples TRBV7-2 to TRBJ2-1; D is perhaps TRBD2 (6 bases). CDR1 is SGHTA and CDR2 is FQGNSA in the germline V gene. The CDR3 is made up of 14 amino acids. V lost 1 base to trimming and J lost 5 bases, with 9 bases between them.

The chain uses TRBV24-1 and TRBJ2-7; no firm D call. The CDR3 has 13 amino acids. Germline CDR1 KGHDR, CDR2 SFDVKD. The germline V and J ends were trimmed by 9 bases and 2 bases, with 13 bases remaining between them. DNA for the CDR3: TGTGCCACCGTCGTTCGACACACCTACGAGCAGTACTTC. Protein product: CATVVRHTYEQYF.

Here the CDR3 reads CSASRSGSSTDTQYF. In DNA form, the CDR3 reads TGCAGTGCTAGTCGAAGCGGGTCTAGCACAGATACGCAGTATTTT. The chain employs TRBV20-1 and TRBJ2-3, with D possibly matching TRBD2 (6 bases). CDR1 DFQATT and CDR2 SNEGSKA come from the germline V gene (reference sequence). CDR3 length: 15 residues. The V and J ends lost 3 bases and 0 bases respectively, with 13 bases between them.

This chain uses TRBV27 with TRBJ1-2; TRBD1 agrees at 9 bases. Germline trimming cut 6 bases from V and 3 bases from J; bases unmatched to any gene: 5. Germline V gene sequence: CDR1 MNHEY, CDR2 SMNVEV (reference sequence). The CDR3 spans 14 residues. In nucleotides, the CDR3 is TGTGCCAGCAGGAGCACAGGGGGCTACTATGGCTACACCTTC. Amino acid sequence: CASRSTGGYYGYTF.

The chain employs TRBV10-3 and TRBJ2-2; 12 positions match TRBD1. From germline, CDR1 is ENHRY and CDR2 SYGVKD. The trim removed 7 bases at V and 5 bases at J, leaving 14 bases unmatched. The CDR3 is made up of 18 amino acids. CDR3 residues: CAITDTLGQGAGTGELFF. The CDR3 DNA reads TGTGCCATCACCGATACTCTGGGACAGGGGGCCGGAACCGGGGAGCTGTTTTTT.

Here the CDR3 reads CSVDQGGYTF. CDR3 in DNA: TGCAGCGTTGATCAGGGTGGCTACACCTTC. The chain combines TRBV29-1 with TRBJ1-2; possibly TRBD1 for D (5 bases). There are 10 residues in the CDR3. Germline CDR1 SQVTM, CDR2 ANQGSEA. Trimming took off 3 bases at V and 7 bases at J, with 6 bases between the two ends.

A few counts support this clone. This CDR3 is CASSPRGTGDNEQFF. The CDR3 DNA reads as TGTGCCAGCAGCCCCCGGGGGACAGGGGACAATGAGCAGTTCTTC. This sequence joins TRBV7-3 and TRBJ2-1; TRBD1 agrees at 10 bases. CDR1 SGHTA and CDR2 FQGTGA come from the germline V gene. J gave up 5 bases and V 5 bases, and 6 bases lay outside the gene matches. This CDR3 has 15 residues.

This rearrangement joins TRBV18 to TRBJ2-5, with 8 bases aligning to TRBD1. The trim removed 3 bases at V and 5 bases at J, leaving 11 bases unmatched. Germline V gene data show CDR1 as KGHSH and CDR2 as LQKENI. This CDR3 has 16 residues. The CDR3, as DNA: TGTGCCAGCTCACCGAGGACAGGGAGATTAGTTGAGACCCAGTACTTC. It yields the protein CASSPRTGRLVETQYF.

The chain couples TRBV25-1 to TRBJ2-3; 13 bases are shared with TRBD2. The V segment lost 7 bases and the J segment 4 bases; nucleotides outside the gene matches: 11. The CDR3 totals 17 residues. CDR1 is MGHDK, CDR2 SYGVNS, per germline. CDR3 bases: TGTGCCAGCACCCTTTCCGGACTAGCGGGGGTGTCAGATACGCAGTATTTT. Protein: CASTLSGLAGVSDTQYF.

The V gene is TRBV11-2, the J gene TRBJ1-1, with 7 bases matching TRBD1. V trimming: 5 bases; J trimming: 2 bases; junction bases outside the gene matches: 2. CDR3 size: 13 residues. The germline V gene encodes CDR1 SGHAT and CDR2 FQNNGV. Here the CDR3 reads CASSDRANTEAFF. CDR3 in DNA: TGTGCCAGCAGCGACAGGGCTAACACTGAAGCTTTCTTT.

The chain links TRBV11-2 to TRBJ2-5; 9 bases agree with TRBD2. The germline CDR1 and CDR2 sequences are SGHAT and FQNNGV. CDR3 length: 16 amino acids. J lost 5 bases, V lost 4 bases, and 11 bases had no gene match. CDR3 nucleotide sequence: TGTGCCAGCAGCTCCGGCCCGGCGGGAGGGCCGGAGACCCAGTACTTC. The encoded protein is CASSSGPAGGPETQYF.

The chain employs TRBV13 and TRBJ1-1, with D perhaps TRBD1 (6 bases). Germline CDR1 PRHDT, CDR2 FYEKMQ (reference sequence). CDR3 size: 12 residues. The ends were cut back, 3 bases at V and 8 bases at J, with 10 bases in the middle. CDR3 sequence (DNA): TGTGCCAGCAGCTTGGGGGCAGCCGAAGCTTTCTTT. It encodes CASSLGAAEAFF. Based on the CDR3 plus reference TRBV13 and TRBJ1-1, the full variable domain is AAGVIQSPRHLIKEKRETATLKCYPIPRHDTVYWYQQGPGQDPQFLISFYEKMQSDKGSIPDRFSAQQFSDYHSELNMSSLELGDSALYFCASSLGAAEAFFGQGTRLTVV.

This clone was observed a few times. The V gene is TRBV24-1, the J gene TRBJ2-2; the D is unclear. The CDR3 is 16 residues long. Trimming removed 1 base at V and 0 bases at J, with 8 bases between. The germline gives CDR1 KGHDR, CDR2 SFDVKD. CDR3 sequence reads: CATSDFGQANTGELFF. CDR3 nucleotide sequence: TGTGCCACCAGTGATTTTGGTCAGGCGAACACCGGGGAGCTGTTTTTT.

This clone was detected a few times. The chain combines TRBV7-2 with TRBJ2-1, with 7 bases matching TRBD1. This CDR3 contains 16 residues. CDR1 SGHTA and CDR2 FQGNSA come from the germline V gene. Trimming took 7 bases from V and 2 from J; bases not matched to a gene: 11. CDR3 DNA sequence: TGTGCCAGCACCCCCGAAGTACAGGGGACCTACAATGAGCAGTTCTTC. As protein: CASTPEVQGTYNEQFF.

The genes are TRBV5-6 and TRBJ1-1; 9 positions agree with TRBD1. This CDR3 contains 12 residues. The germline gives CDR1 SGHDT, CDR2 YYEEEE. Trimming removed 4 bases from V and 8 bases from J; junction bases left unmatched: 3. The DNA of the CDR3 is TGTGCCAGCAGCATGGGGACAGGGGAAGCTTTCTTT. Protein product: CASSMGTGEAFF.

The J gene is TRBJ1-3, the V gene TRBV7-8, with D possibly matching TRBD1 (5 bases). This CDR3 is built from 17 residues. The ends were cut back, 0 bases at V and 1 base at J, with 13 bases in the middle. Germline V gene data show CDR1 as SGHVS and CDR2 as FQNEAQ. In nucleotides, the CDR3 is TGTGCCAGCAGCTTAGCCCGCGGCGGGGGATCTGGAAACACCATATATTTT. Its protein is CASSLARGGGSGNTIYF.

Comments on this clone: Other DNA sequences in this sample translate to the same CDR3. This sequence joins TRBV5-1 and TRBJ2-3, with a tentative D call TRBD2 (5 bases). Trimming left V 0 bases short and J 6 bases short, with 8 bases between. The CDR3 loop spans 13 amino acids. Germline CDR1 and CDR2: SGHRS and YFSETQ. CDR3 region: CASSLGSGDTQYF. The CDR3 coding sequence is TGCGCCAGCAGCTTGGGGTCGGGGGATACGCAGTATTTT.

As for this clone: The same CDR3 is also encoded by other DNA sequences in this sample. The V gene is TRBV4-1, the J gene TRBJ1-1, with D possibly matching TRBD1 (6 bases). CDR3 length: 15 residues. With 1 base removed from V and 5 bases from J, the gap between germline ends came to 14 bases. Per the germline V gene, CDR1 is MGHRA and CDR2 is YSYEKL. Written as DNA, the CDR3 is TGCGCCAGCAGCCAAGTTCCCGGGGGGCGGACTGAAGCTTTCTTT. The encoded protein is CASSQVPGGRTEAFF.